The 15 T cell receptor beta chains in this list originate from one sample, sequenced in a study of blood T cell repertoires in COVID-19. Method: immunoSEQ multiplex PCR; TCRdb's copy keeps in-frame clones and lacks some. The sample contains 150,000 to 200,000 clones, 70% to 90% of which appear only once. What was sequenced was peripheral blood. The origin of the receptors is a woman of 80 years or more with COVID-19, enrolled during active disease.

As concerns this clone: Other DNA sequences in the same sample also yield this CDR3. The CDR3 region has the DNA TGCGCCAGCAGCCCGGGGACAGGGGGGACTGAAGCTTTCTTT. Protein sequence: CASSPGTGGTEAFF. V usage is TRBV5-1 and J usage is TRBJ1-1, with 11 nucleotides matching TRBD1. Trimming at V came to 4 bases and at J to 5 bases, leaving 4 bases not matched to a gene. The length of the CDR3 is 14 residues. Germline assignment: CDR1 SGHRS and CDR2 YFSETQ.

The rearrangement joins TRBV18 to TRBJ2-3; D perhaps matches TRBD1 (6 bases). Germline V gene data show CDR1 as KGHSH and CDR2 as LQKENI. This CDR3 has 14 residues. Deletions cut 6 bases from V and 2 bases from J, with 12 bases between. The CDR3 spells CASSPDSFTDTQYF. The CDR3, as DNA: TGTGCCAGCTCTCCGGACAGCTTCACAGATACGCAGTATTTT.

This rearrangement joins TRBV9 to TRBJ2-1; 8 bases fit TRBD2. The CDR3 is made up of 14 amino acids. Germline loops: CDR1 SGDLS, CDR2 YYNGEE. J gave up 5 bases and V 2 bases, and 3 bases lay outside the gene matches. The CDR3: CASSVSGENNEQFF. CDR3 coding DNA: TGTGCCAGCAGCGTTAGCGGGGAAAACAATGAGCAGTTCTTC. Supplemented by reference TRBV9 and TRBJ2-1, the full variable domain reads DSGVTQTPKHLITATGQRVTLRCSPRSGDLSVYWYQQSLDQGLQFLIQYYNGEERAKGNILERFSAQQFPDLHSELNLSSLELGDSALYFCASSVSGENNEQFFGPGTRLTVL.

The V gene is TRBV5-1, the J gene TRBJ2-5, with 7 bases that match TRBD2. Trimming cost V 3 bases and J 1 base; bases outside gene matches: 6. CDR1 SGHRS and CDR2 YFSETQ come from the germline V gene. The CDR3 runs to 15 residues. As DNA, the CDR3 is TGCGCCAGCAGCTCCAACCCGGGGGGCCAAGAGACCCAGTACTTC. Its translation is CASSSNPGGQETQYF.

This clone was counted between two and nine times. This chain links TRBV5-1 with TRBJ1-1; weak D call: TRBD1 (5 bases). Germline lookup yields CDR1 SGHRS and CDR2 YFSETQ. V was pared by 4 bases and J by 3 bases, with 13 bases between. There are 14 residues in the CDR3. CDR3 sequence: CASSTVAGDTEAFF. The CDR3 DNA sequence: TGCGCCAGCAGCACGGTCGCGGGGGACACTGAAGCTTTCTTT.

V and J are TRBV18 and TRBJ2-1; 7 bases align to TRBD1. V trimming: 6 bases; J trimming: 8 bases; junction bases outside the gene matches: 7. The CDR3 runs 13 residues. Germline V gene sequence: CDR1 KGHSH, CDR2 LQKENI. The CDR3 DNA reads TGTGCCAGCTCCTTACAGGGGCTTTATGAGCAGTTCTTC. This encodes CASSLQGLYEQFF.

The chain has TRBV2 and TRBJ2-2; 9 positions match TRBD2. Trimming removed 7 bases from V and 4 bases from J; junction bases left unmatched: 7. The CDR3 is made up of 15 amino acids. CDR1 is SNHLY and CDR2 is FYNNEI in the germline V gene. CDR3 bases: TGTGCCAGCAAGGGGCGGGAGGGAACCACCGGGGAGCTGTTTTTT. Amino acid sequence: CASKGREGTTGELFF. The variable domain in full, with the rest retrieved from reference TRBV2 and TRBJ2-2, is EPEVTQTPSHQVTQMGQEVILRCVPISNHLYFYWYRQILGQKVEFLVSFYNNEISEKSEIFDDQFSVERPDGSNFTLKIRSTKLEDSAMYFCASKGREGTTGELFFGEGSRLTVL.

This clone has ten or more counts. V usage is TRBV3-1 (or the pseudogene TRBV3-2) and J usage is TRBJ1-3; D is perhaps TRBD1 (6 bases). The CDR3 loop spans 17 amino acids. The V gene's germline CDR1 is LGHDT and CDR2 YNNKEL (reference sequence). Deletions cut 4 bases from V and 0 bases from J, with 16 bases between. As DNA, the CDR3 is TGTGCCAGCAGCCCGGTGACCGGGACACTCTCTGGAAACACCATATATTTT. Its translation: CASSPVTGTLSGNTIYF.

J is TRBJ2-1 and V is TRBV7-2; D may be TRBD1 (6 bases). The CDR3 length is 13 residues. Germline CDR1 is SGHTA and CDR2 is FQGNSA. V lost 10 bases and J lost 0, with 10 bases in between. The CDR3 coding sequence is TGTGCCACTCGAGGGGGCTCCTACAATGAGCAGTTCTTC. Translation: CATRGGSYNEQFF. Full variable domain (remainder filled in from reference TRBV7-2 and TRBJ2-1): GAGVSQSPSNKVTEKGKDVELRCDPISGHTALYWYRQSLGQGLEFLIYFQGNSAPDKSGLPSDRFSAERTGGSVSTLTIQRTQQEDSAVYLCATRGGSYNEQFFGPGTRLTVL.

This clone was recorded once. This chain links TRBV5-1 with TRBJ2-1; D remains unclear. V was pared by 2 bases and J by 6 bases, with 12 bases between. This CDR3 is 14 amino acids long. Germline CDR1 SGHRS, CDR2 YFSETQ. The CDR3 DNA follows: TGCGCCAGCAGCTTAGGTAGCAGCCCCAATGAGCAGTTCTTC. Its protein product is CASSLGSSPNEQFF.

Here the CDR3 reads CASSPAGLAGVGANVLTF. The CDR3 DNA is TGTGCCAGCAGTCCAGCGGGACTAGCGGGAGTTGGGGCCAACGTCCTGACTTTC. The chain recombines TRBV11-2 with TRBJ2-6; 14 nucleotides match TRBD2. Germline loops: CDR1 SGHAT, CDR2 FQNNGV. Trimming at V came to 6 bases and at J to 3 bases, leaving 7 bases not matched to a gene. This CDR3 region has 18 residues.

This sequence joins TRBV20-1 and TRBJ1-1; D gene ambiguous. The germline V gene has CDR1 DFQATT and CDR2 SNEGSKA (reference sequence). Trimming pared 3 bases from V and 10 bases from J, leaving 12 bases between. The CDR3 runs to 11 residues. The CDR3 DNA sequence: TGCAGTGCTAGGTCACCCAGTACAGCTTTCTTT. Amino acid sequence: CSARSPSTAFF.

This chain connects TRBV4-1 to TRBJ2-3, with D maybe TRBD1 (6 bases). CDR1 and CDR2 from the germline V gene are MGHRA and YSYEKL. The CDR3 is made up of 16 amino acids. V was shortened by 3 bases and J by 2 bases, with 15 bases between the two germline ends. This chain's CDR3 is CASSQVQGSLTDTQYF. The CDR3 DNA sequence: TGCGCCAGCAGCCAGGTTCAGGGGTCCCTCACAGATACGCAGTATTTT.

This chain links TRBV19 with TRBJ2-1; D might be TRBD1 (6 bases). Per germline, CDR1 LNHDA and CDR2 SQIVND (reference sequence). CDR3 length: 12 amino acids. Trimming left V 3 bases short and J 9 bases short, with 9 bases between. The CDR3 nucleotides read TGTGCCAGTAGTATCGGCAGGGGTGAGCAGTTCTTC. Encoded protein: CASSIGRGEQFF.

This clone was detected only once. V gene TRBV18 combines with J gene TRBJ2-6; D not resolved. The germline gives CDR1 KGHSH, CDR2 LQKENI. Trimming stripped 4 bases from V and 5 bases from J, with 21 bases between. This CDR3 has 18 residues. The CDR3 nucleotides are TGTGCCAGCTCACTTGGTGGCAGCTTCCCAGGAAGGGCCAACGTCCTGACTTTC. It translates to CASSLGGSFPGRANVLTF.